The entry below describes one TCR beta chain. Its antigen is unidentified. The entry originates in a study of beta chain features in type 1 diabetes. Study-wide results and limits: All four CD4+ subsets of Type 1 diabetes patients contained TCRB CDR3s that were moderately but significantly shorter. The study found that naive, central memory and Treg TCRB repertoires appeared more similar in patients than in healthy donors.

Sequencing targeted expressed TCRB transcripts, as all isolated RNA had been reverse transcribed. Some clones are missing from TCRdb's copy, which holds only in-frame ones; the method was immunoSEQ multiplex PCR. Altogether around 150,000 clones are present, about 8.3% being singletons, with the ten largest covering approximately 0.54%. CDR1 SGHTA and CDR2 FQGNSA come from the germline V gene. The CDR3 totals 17 residues. Germline trimming cut 5 bases from V and 4 bases from J; bases unmatched to any gene: 11. The J gene is TRBJ2-6, the V gene TRBV7-2; 7 bases are shared with TRBD2. The source material was central memory CD4+ T cells from blood. The sequence derives from a woman under 30 with type 1 diabetes. The CDR3 sequence is CASSEQRGGIGANVLTF. For the CDR3, the DNA is TGTGCCAGCAGCGAACAAAGGGGAGGGATCGGGGCCAACGTCCTGACTTTC. Based on the CDR3 plus reference TRBV7-2 and TRBJ2-6, the full variable domain is GAGVSQSPSNKVTEKGKDVELRCDPISGHTALYWYRQSLGQGLEFLIYFQGNSAPDKSGLPSDRFSAERTGGSVSTLTIQRTQQEDSAVYLCASSEQRGGIGANVLTFGAGSRLTVL.